A single sample is the source of the 11 T cell receptor beta chains below, sequenced in a study of blood T cell repertoires in COVID-19. Profiled with immunoSEQ multiplex PCR; TCRdb holds only in-frame clones, not every one. Among approximately 280,000 clones listed, about 90% were seen once. Specimen: PBMCs or T cells enriched from blood (not recorded which). The receptor set was obtained from a woman aged 55-75 years who had recovered from COVID-19.

The genes are TRBV20-1 and TRBJ2-7; 11 bases match TRBD2. V trimming: 3 bases; J trimming: 3 bases; junction bases outside the gene matches: 4. The germline gives CDR1 DFQATT, CDR2 SNEGSKA (reference sequence). The CDR3 runs 14 residues. CDR3 loop: CSASLAGGHYEQYF. CDR3 nucleotide sequence: TGCAGTGCTAGTCTAGCGGGAGGTCACTACGAGCAGTACTTC.

V is TRBV5-5 and J is TRBJ1-2; D possibly corresponds to TRBD1 (5 bases). In germline, CDR1 is SGHKS, CDR2 YYEKEE (reference sequence). This CDR3 has 17 residues. V dropped 4 bases and J dropped 6 bases, with 25 bases sitting between them. In nucleotides, the CDR3 is TGTGCCAGCAGCAGCGGGGGAGACGGCTACCGTATACATGGCTACACCTTC. Protein sequence: CASSSGGDGYRIHGYTF. The entire variable domain, with the rest obtained from reference TRBV5-5 and TRBJ1-2, is as follows: DAGVTQSPTHLIKTRGQQVTLRCSPISGHKSVSWYQQVLGQGPQFIFQYYEKEERGRGNFPDRFSARQFPNYSSELNVNALLLGDSALYLCASSSGGDGYRIHGYTFGSGTRLTVV.

V gene TRBV3-1 (or the pseudogene TRBV3-2) combines with J gene TRBJ2-3; D is ambiguous. The CDR3 extends over 16 amino acids. Trimming removed 4 bases at V and 1 base at J, with 15 bases between. Germline V gene data show CDR1 as LGHDT and CDR2 as YNNKEL (reference sequence). CDR3 sequence reads: CASSRFVAHRTDTQYF. The CDR3 DNA reads as TGTGCCAGCAGCCGTTTCGTGGCCCACCGCACAGATACGCAGTATTTT.

This chain links TRBV11-3 with TRBJ2-7; TRBD2 aligns across 10 bases. There are 14 residues in the CDR3. Germline V gene data show CDR1 as SGHNT and CDR2 as YENEEA. After removal of 5 bases from V and 9 bases from J, the junction contained 10 bases not matched to a gene. The CDR3 sequence: CASSQDGLAALQYF. DNA for the CDR3: TGTGCCAGCAGCCAAGACGGACTAGCGGCCCTGCAGTACTTC.

V is TRBV19 and J is TRBJ2-1; tentatively, D is TRBD1 (6 bases). Trimming took 3 bases from V and 5 from J, leaving 8 bases between them. The germline V gene encodes CDR1 LNHDA and CDR2 SQIVND (reference sequence). This CDR3 has 13 residues. The CDR3 region has the DNA TGTGCCAGTAGTATGGGGGCGCACAATGAGCAGTTCTTC. It encodes CASSMGAHNEQFF.

The J gene is TRBJ2-7, the V gene TRBV19, with 8 bases aligning to TRBD2. CDR3 length: 14 residues. The V segment lost 1 base and the J segment 3 bases; nucleotides outside the gene matches: 2. Germline CDR1 and CDR2: LNHDA and SQIVND (reference sequence). This chain's CDR3 is CASSIAGGLYEQYF. CDR3 coding DNA: TGTGCCAGTAGTATAGCGGGAGGGCTCTACGAGCAGTACTTC.

The chain recombines TRBV30 with TRBJ1-1, with a possible D match to TRBD1 (5 bases). CDR3 size: 12 residues. V lost 3 bases to trimming and J lost 6 bases, with 11 bases between them. The germline gives CDR1 GTSNPN, CDR2 SVGIG (reference sequence). The CDR3 sequence is CAWRGGSAEAFF. The CDR3, as DNA: TGTGCCTGGAGGGGGGGGTCGGCTGAAGCTTTCTTT.

This chain joins TRBV2 and TRBJ2-4, with 8 bases matching TRBD2. This CDR3 is 15 amino acids long. V shed 0 bases, J shed 7 bases, and the junction held 5 bases outside the gene matches. Germline lookup yields CDR1 SNHLY and CDR2 FYNNEI. DNA of the CDR3: TGTGCCAGCAGTGAAGCAGCGGGAGTACCGAACATTCAGTACTTC. Amino acids: CASSEAAGVPNIQYF.

The chain has TRBV2 and TRBJ1-2, with D possibly being TRBD1 (5 bases). The V end lost 10 bases, the J end lost 4 bases, and 16 bases lay between the germline ends. The CDR3 runs to 13 residues. Germline V gene data show CDR1 as SNHLY and CDR2 as FYNNEI. CDR3 amino acids: CATKPGMTYGYTF. CDR3 nucleotide sequence: TGTGCCACCAAACCAGGGATGACCTATGGCTACACCTTC.

The chain recombines TRBV6-5 with TRBJ1-1; 7 bases are a match to TRBD1. The CDR3 runs to 13 residues. Unmatched junction bases numbered 5, after V lost 3 bases and J lost 7 bases. Germline CDR1 MNHEY, CDR2 SVGAGI. The CDR3 region has the DNA TGTGCCAGCAGTTATCTTGGGGACAGTGAAGCTTTCTTT. It yields the protein CASSYLGDSEAFF.

The chain links TRBV28 to TRBJ2-1, with 7 bases aligning to TRBD1. The CDR3 sequence is 15 residues long. The trim removed 5 bases at V and 4 bases at J, leaving 8 bases unmatched. The germline V gene has CDR1 MDHEN and CDR2 SYDVKM. The CDR3 is CASSGADRKYNEQFF. CDR3 nucleotides: TGTGCCAGCAGTGGGGCGGACAGGAAGTACAATGAGCAGTTCTTC.